Shown below are 3 T cell receptor beta chains from a single sample sequenced in a study of control samples from healthy donors and cancer patients. Some clones are missing from TCRdb's copy, which holds only in-frame ones; the method was immunoSEQ multiplex PCR. The sample contains about 140,000 clones, 88% of which appear only once. Sequencing input: blood. These receptors came from a man between 18 and 29 years old in good health.

The chain is built from TRBV27 and TRBJ1-2; D is unresolved. The CDR3 loop spans 13 amino acids. Between the trimmed V and J ends, which lost 5 bases and 0 bases, there was a span of 7 bases. In germline, CDR1 is MNHEY, CDR2 SMNVEV (reference sequence). The CDR3 region is CASSLGTNYGYTF. The CDR3 nucleotides are TGTGCCAGCAGTCTGGGGACTAACTATGGCTACACCTTC.

This chain joins TRBV6-5 and TRBJ2-2, with 9 bases that match TRBD1. Trimming at V came to 2 bases and at J to 5 bases, leaving 3 bases not matched to a gene. Germline values: CDR1 MNHEY, CDR2 SVGAGI. The CDR3 consists of 15 residues. Written as DNA, the CDR3 is TGTGCCAGCAGTTACGGGACAGGGTTGACCGGGGAGCTGTTTTTT. Translating gives CASSYGTGLTGELFF.

This clone came up once. V and J are TRBV19 and TRBJ1-2, with D unresolved. The CDR3 length is 14 residues. CDR1 LNHDA and CDR2 SQIVND come from the germline V gene (reference sequence). V was clipped by 5 bases and J by 4 bases, with 14 bases between them. The CDR3 sequence: CASSDRLQGYGYTF. DNA for the CDR3: TGTGCCAGTAGTGATCGGCTTCAAGGCTATGGCTACACCTTC.